The clone carrying this T cell receptor beta chain was seen at least ten times. The antigen is not known. TCR alpha and beta CDR3 regions were amplified from RNA using iRepertoire nested multiplex PCR. One-step reverse transcription and amplification started from approximately 100-400 ng of tissue mRNA or PBMC total RNA. Using its own MiXCR run on the multiplex PCR reads, TCRdb lists one record per CDR3 protein. The table lists roughly 120,000 distinct CDR3 sequences, less than 30% of them singletons, with 30% to 35% in the top ten. The sample is drawn from a study of glioma-infiltrating T cells. Germline loops: CDR1 SNHLY, CDR2 FYNNEI. This CDR3 is built from 14 residues. Germline trimming cut 3 bases from V and 6 bases from J; bases unmatched to any gene: 6. Study outcomes and limitations: Gliomas, especially low-grade, showed above-expected tissue-blood divergence; non-neoplastic patients showed below.

Sequenced: glioma tissue, nonneoplastic brain tissue, or PBMCs (not recorded which). The sequence was collected from a human donor with low-grade glioma or glioblastoma, undergoing nonglioma brain surgery, or in good health (not recorded which). This rearrangement joins TRBV2 to TRBJ1-1, with TRBD1 matching over 8 bases. DNA of the CDR3: TGTGCCAGCAGTGACCGACAGGGGAAGGCTGAAGCTTTCTTT. Protein sequence: CASSDRQGKAEAFF. Using reference TRBV2 and TRBJ1-1 for the parts outside the CDR3, the full variable domain is EPEVTQTPSHQVTQMGQEVILRCVPISNHLYFYWYRQILGQKVEFLVSFYNNEISEKSEIFDDQFSVERPDGSNFTLKIRSTKLEDSAMYFCASSDRQGKAEAFFGQGTRLTVV.